The present T cell receptor beta chain was sequenced within a study of metastatic and nonmetastatic thyroid tumors. Whole-study context: A comparison of repertoires was made across blood and tumor or nodule tissue from malignant and benign thyroid patients.

Comments on this clone: Its specificity is not known.

General study results and limits: Within blood and tumor, benign nodules reportedly had significantly lower TCR beta diversity than malignant thyroid tumors did.

Each patient came to thyroid surgery without any prior treatment (of any kind). Under the authors' procedure: Differences in CDR3 between clinicopathological groups were drawn on to build a classifier intended to discriminate distant-metastatic papillary thyroid cancer patients. TCRdb re-analyzed the PCR reads using MiXCR. The authors' filters were not applied to this entry. Among 25,000 to 35,000 clones, more than 10% were seen once, and the ten largest hold 16%. This CDR3 is 14 amino acids long. Germline CDR1 is LNHDA and CDR2 is SQIVND (reference sequence). V shed 4 bases and J shed 3 bases, with 12 bases lying between them.

Sequencing was done on a sample of blood. This chain connects TRBV19 to TRBJ1-2, with D unclear. The TCR comes from a female donor with papillary thyroid cancer or a benign thyroid nodule (not recorded which). Some clones in this sample may be carry-over from other donors' samples. CDR3 DNA: TGTGCCAGTAGTACCCAGAGGGTTGACTATGGCTACACCTTC. Its protein product is CASSTQRVDYGYTF. Using reference TRBV19 and TRBJ1-2 for the parts outside the CDR3, the full variable domain is DGGITQSPKYLFRKEGQNVTLSCEQNLNHDAMYWYRQDPGQGLRLIYYSQIVNDFQKGDIAEGYSVSREKKESFPLTVTSAQKNPTAFYLCASSTQRVDYGYTFGSGTRLTVV.